The 21 T cell receptor beta chains below come from one sample, sequenced in a study of Ad26.COV2.S vaccination and SARS-CoV-2 variants. Sample treatment: roughly 20 received Ad26.COV2.S at low or high dose, single or two shots; roughly 5 received placebo; per-sample allocation not given. All samples were drawn on day 63, counting from the first vaccine or placebo injection. TCRdb's copy holds only in-frame clones and misses some; the assay was immunoSEQ multiplex PCR. The sample shows about 320,000 clones, 86% of them seen only once. The sample was peripheral blood, taken in a trial of Ad26.COV2.S vaccine versus placebo. Source of these receptors: a person aged 18-60 years who received the Ad26.COV2.S COVID-19 vaccine or a placebo.

V gene TRBV28 combines with J gene TRBJ1-1; D may be TRBD1 (6 bases). Germline-derived CDR1 and CDR2 are MDHEN and SYDVKM. Trimming cost V 1 base and J 7 bases, with 10 bases left between them. CDR3 length: 13 amino acids. This CDR3 reads CASSLSPRGEAFF. DNA for the CDR3: TGTGCCAGCAGTTTATCGCCCAGGGGTGAAGCTTTCTTT.

The gene calls are TRBV5-1 and TRBJ2-7; D remains unclear. This CDR3 comprises 14 residues. Germline-derived CDR1 and CDR2 are SGHRS and YFSETQ. V was trimmed by 0 bases and J by 2 bases, leaving 9 bases between them. CDR3 sequence (DNA): TGCGCCAGCAGCTTGGCTCTCAGCCCCTACGAGCAGTACTTC. Its translation: CASSLALSPYEQYF.

The rearrangement links TRBV19 to TRBJ1-2, with a possible D match to TRBD1 (5 bases). Germline V gene lookup returns CDR1 LNHDA and CDR2 SQIVND (reference sequence). This CDR3 comprises 13 residues. Deletions cut 3 bases from V and 4 bases from J, with 9 bases between. The CDR3 DNA sequence: TGTGCCAGTAGTATCACAGGCCCCTATGGCTACACCTTC. It yields the protein CASSITGPYGYTF.

The chain couples TRBV28 to TRBJ2-7; D is possibly TRBD1 or TRBD2 (5 bases each). The CDR3 has 13 amino acids. Trimming left V 1 base short and J 5 bases short, with 9 bases between. Germline values: CDR1 MDHEN, CDR2 SYDVKM. The CDR3 region is CASSLFWGNEQYF. CDR3 in DNA: TGTGCCAGCAGTTTATTCTGGGGGAACGAGCAGTACTTC.

The chain recombines TRBV9 with TRBJ2-7; 10 nucleotides match TRBD2. Trimming at V came to 4 bases and at J to 4 bases, leaving 11 bases not matched to a gene. This CDR3 is 16 amino acids long. Germline-derived CDR1 and CDR2 are SGDLS and YYNGEE. CDR3 bases: TGTGCCAGCAGCTCCAAGCGGGGGGGCTTGCTGTACGAGCAGTACTTC. Amino acid sequence: CASSSKRGGLLYEQYF.

The chain recombines TRBV19 with TRBJ2-2, with D tentatively TRBD2 (6 bases). Germline V gene lookup returns CDR1 LNHDA and CDR2 SQIVND (reference sequence). Between the trimmed V and J ends, which lost 5 bases and 4 bases, there was a span of 14 bases. The CDR3 extends over 15 amino acids. CDR3 residues: CASSEGRGLTGELFF. In DNA, the CDR3 is TGTGCCAGTAGTGAGGGTCGGGGACTCACCGGGGAGCTGTTTTTT.

Only a few counts were recorded for this clone. The gene calls are TRBV3-1 (or the pseudogene TRBV3-2) and TRBJ2-1; maybe TRBD2 (6 bases). CDR1 is LGHDT, CDR2 YNNKEL, per germline (reference sequence). Deletions cut 8 bases from V and 6 bases from J, with 23 bases between. The CDR3 runs 16 residues. The CDR3 DNA follows: TGTGCCAGCGCGAGCCTGGGGGACTCCGCTTCCAATGAGCAGTTCTTC. It yields the protein CASASLGDSASNEQFF.

V gene TRBV9 combines with J gene TRBJ2-3, with D tentatively TRBD1 or TRBD2 (7 bases each). Trimming removed 4 bases at V and 3 bases at J, with 9 bases between. Per germline, CDR1 SGDLS and CDR2 YYNGEE. The CDR3 totals 13 residues. The CDR3 loop is CASSQGGTDTQYF. The CDR3 DNA follows: TGTGCCAGCAGCCAGGGGGGGACAGATACGCAGTATTTT.

The chain combines TRBV5-6 with TRBJ2-1; 10 nucleotides match TRBD2. V gave up 2 bases and J gave up 4 bases; unmatched junction bases: 15. The CDR3 extends over 19 amino acids. The V gene's germline CDR1 is SGHDT and CDR2 YYEEEE. In DNA, the CDR3 is TGTGCCAGCAGCTTTAGCGGGGGGCTCGGACCCAGAAAATACAATGAGCAGTTCTTC. It specifies CASSFSGGLGPRKYNEQFF.

This chain joins TRBV6-6 and TRBJ2-4; D unresolved. The CDR3 runs to 15 residues. Trimming stripped 7 bases from V and 3 bases from J, with 16 bases between. The germline CDR1 and CDR2 sequences are MNHNY and SVGAGI (reference sequence). DNA of the CDR3: TGTGCCAGCACCCCACCTCTAGGAGACAAAAACATTCAGTACTTC. It is translated as CASTPPLGDKNIQYF.

The chain couples TRBV4-1 to TRBJ1-2, with 7 bases that match TRBD1. The CDR3 is 15 residues long. Trimming cost V 0 bases and J 1 base; bases outside gene matches: 2. Germline CDR1 reads MGHRA; CDR2 reads YSYEKL. CDR3 in amino acids: CASSQDRGNNYGYTF. Written as DNA, the CDR3 is TGCGCCAGCAGCCAAGACAGGGGGAATAACTATGGCTACACCTTC.

The chain joins TRBV2 to TRBJ2-1; 13 bases align to TRBD2. V trimming: 6 bases; J trimming: 4 bases; junction bases outside the gene matches: 3. The CDR3 extends over 15 amino acids. Germline V gene sequence: CDR1 SNHLY, CDR2 FYNNEI. In DNA form, the CDR3 reads TGTGCCAGCAGGGAACTAGCGGGAGGGTACAATGAGCAGTTCTTC. Translating gives CASRELAGGYNEQFF.

The chain carries TRBV7-2 and TRBJ2-5, with 10 bases that match TRBD2. Germline lookup yields CDR1 SGHTA and CDR2 FQGNSA. This CDR3 has 15 amino acids. Unmatched junction bases numbered 2, after V lost 3 bases and J lost 1 base. CDR3 sequence: CASSFQRGGQETQYF. CDR3 nucleotides: TGTGCCAGCAGCTTCCAGCGGGGGGGCCAAGAGACCCAGTACTTC.

The chain joins TRBV2 to TRBJ2-5; D not certain. The CDR3 sequence is 13 residues long. CDR1 and CDR2 (germline): SNHLY, FYNNEI. The ends were cut back, 8 bases at V and 5 bases at J, with 15 bases in the middle. This CDR3 reads CASSKTPGETQYF. The CDR3 DNA follows: TGTGCCAGCTCCAAGACCCCTGGGGAGACCCAGTACTTC.

The chain carries TRBV21-1 and TRBJ2-5; the D call in the table, TRBD2, was not verified against the DNA. TRBV21-1 is shown as a pseudogene. CDR3 length: 18 residues. The CDR3 loop reads CASSKILWTSGTKETQYF. In DNA form, the CDR3 reads TGTGCCAGCAGCAAAATCTTGTGGACTAGCGGGACGAAAGAGACCCAGTACTTC.

The rearrangement uses TRBV27 and TRBJ2-7; no reliable D call. CDR1 is MNHEY and CDR2 is SMNVEV in the germline V gene (reference sequence). CDR3 length: 15 residues. V was shortened by 6 bases and J by 0 bases, with 15 bases between the two germline ends. The CDR3 DNA follows: TGTGCCAGCAGCAGCGCCCACCTAATCTCCTACGAGCAGTACTTC. This translates into CASSSAHLISYEQYF.

This clone was seen once. The chain links TRBV5-6 to TRBJ2-3, with TRBD2 matching 7 bases. Germline lookup yields CDR1 SGHDT and CDR2 YYEEEE. The CDR3 has 16 residues. J lost 8 bases, V lost 2 bases, and 14 bases had no gene match. This CDR3 reads CASSLLLGLTPSTQYF. In DNA, the CDR3 is TGTGCCAGCAGCTTATTGTTGGGACTAACACCTTCTACGCAGTATTTT.

This clone was seen once. This chain uses TRBV4-2 with TRBJ2-5; a possible D gene is TRBD2 (6 bases). The length of the CDR3 is 14 residues. CDR1 and CDR2 (germline): LGHNA, YNFKEQ. Trimming cost V 3 bases and J 2 bases, with 10 bases left between them. Written as DNA, the CDR3 is TGTGCCAGCAGCCACAGCGGGCCGCAAGAGACCCAGTACTTC. Its protein product is CASSHSGPQETQYF.

This clone was found a few times. The junction differs from germline at one of its ends, possibly a read error. The chain joins TRBV5-4 to TRBJ2-7; 11 nucleotides agree with TRBD1. The CDR3 is made up of 13 amino acids. Looked up from germline, CDR1 is SGHNT and CDR2 is YYREEE (reference sequence). The CDR3 region is CASSRTGGVEELF. CDR3 nucleotide sequence: TGTGCCAGCAGCAGGACAGGGGGCGTAGAGGAGCTCTTC.

This clone showed up just a few times. The chain employs TRBV4-3 and TRBJ1-2, with a tentative D call TRBD1 (5 bases). The V gene lost 4 bases and the J gene lost 4 bases, with 10 bases spanning the gap. The CDR3 loop spans 13 amino acids. Germline V gives CDR1 LGHNA, CDR2 YSLEER. The chain's CDR3 is CASSLSQGYGYTF. Here the CDR3 DNA reads TGCGCCAGCAGCCTGTCCCAGGGCTATGGCTACACCTTC.

The chain couples TRBV5-1 to TRBJ2-5; 12 nucleotides line up with TRBD2. V shed 0 bases and J 4 bases; nucleotides not matched to a gene: 7. Per the germline V gene, CDR1 is SGHRS and CDR2 is YFSETQ. The CDR3 consists of 17 residues. In DNA, the CDR3 is TGCGCCAGCAGCTTGGCTAGAGGACTAGCGGGGACAGAGACCCAGTACTTC. Translation gives CASSLARGLAGTETQYF.